What follows are 2 T cell receptor beta chains derived from one specimen sequenced in a study of CD4 T cells in relation to SARS-CoV-2 and coronaviruses. Data came from immunoSEQ multiplex PCR; TCRdb stores just in-frame clones and leaves some out. The table lists about 30,000 clones, about 80% of them singletons. The unexposed donors gave CD4+ T cells in 2011-2018, prior to COVID-19. CD4+ T cells were isolated from the cells after 10 days of culture. These receptors have no identified antigens. The sample taken for sequencing was CD4+ T cells from PBMCs, cultured in vitro. The receptors were gathered from a human donor in good health.

The CDR3 DNA is TGTGCCAGCAGCTTAGTTGGACTTTCGAGCACAGATACGCAGTATTTT. It is translated as CASSLVGLSSTDTQYF. V gene TRBV7-2 combines with J gene TRBJ2-3; tentative D call: TRBD2 (5 bases). Trimming pared 1 base from V and 0 bases from J, leaving 11 bases between. Germline V lookup: CDR1 SGHTA, CDR2 FQGNSA. The CDR3 is 16 amino acids.

The V gene is TRBV5-1, the J gene TRBJ2-7; 9 positions match TRBD2. The J segment lost 6 bases and the V segment lost 1 base, leaving 5 bases of the junction unmatched. The CDR3 extends over 14 amino acids. The germline CDR1 and CDR2 sequences are SGHRS and YFSETQ. The CDR3 reads CASSLWLAGVEQYF. The CDR3 DNA is TGCGCCAGCAGCTTGTGGTTAGCGGGAGTCGAGCAGTACTTC.